A single sample gave rise to the 27 T cell receptor beta chains below, sequenced in a study of blood T cell repertoires in COVID-19. Generated by immunoSEQ multiplex PCR, the TCRdb table keeps only in-frame clones and is missing some. The sample has roughly 57,000 clones, over 60% seen once; the top ten hold approximately 20%. The material sequenced was peripheral blood. The receptors were sampled from a man under 40 with COVID-19, enrolled during active disease.

This clone was recorded a few times. The chain has TRBV18 and TRBJ1-6; 7 bases fit TRBD1. Germline CDR1 KGHSH, CDR2 LQKENI. V lost 1 base, J lost 8 bases, and 2 bases stayed unmatched. The CDR3 has 14 amino acids. The CDR3 coding sequence is TGTGCCAGCTCACCACGGGACAGCTATTCACCCCTCCACTTT. Translated: CASSPRDSYSPLHF. The full variable domain, in which reference TRBV18 and TRBJ1-6 provide the parts outside the CDR3, is NAGVMQNPRHLVRRRGQEARLRCSPMKGHSHVYWYRQLPEEGLKFMVYLQKENIIDESGMPKERFSAEFPKEGPSILRIQQVVRGDSAAYFCASSPRDSYSPLHFGNGTRLTVT.

The gene calls are TRBV6-6 and TRBJ2-5, with 8 bases matching TRBD1. The V segment lost 6 bases and the J segment 1 base; nucleotides outside the gene matches: 13. The CDR3 contains 17 residues. Germline CDR1 and CDR2: MNHNY and SVGAGI (reference sequence). DNA of the CDR3: TGTGCCAGCAGCCGAGATGGACAGGGTGGTGGCCAAGAGACCCAGTACTTC. Translated: CASSRDGQGGGQETQYF.

This clone was picked up one time. For the CDR3, the DNA is TGCGCCAGCAGCTTGCGGAGAGTAGCGGGGGGGGATACGCAGTATTTT. Translation: CASSLRRVAGGDTQYF. The chain carries TRBV5-1 and TRBJ2-3, with TRBD2 matching over 11 bases. The CDR3 is 16 amino acids. Germline CDR1 is SGHRS and CDR2 is YFSETQ. V lost 1 base to trimming and J lost 6 bases; unmatched junction nucleotides: 7. Full variable domain (outside the CDR3, taken from reference TRBV5-1 and TRBJ2-3): KAGVTQTPRYLIKTRGQQVTLSCSPISGHRSVSWYQQTPGQGLQFLFEYFSETQRNKGNFPGRFSGRQFSNSRSEMNVSTLELGDSALYLCASSLRRVAGGDTQYFGPGTRLTVL.

This chain uses TRBV30 with TRBJ2-7; 8 bases map to TRBD2. Germline V gene lookup returns CDR1 GTSNPN and CDR2 SVGIG (reference sequence). With 2 bases clipped from V and 5 bases from J, the junction kept 17 bases outside the gene matches. The CDR3 loop spans 17 amino acids. The CDR3 sequence: CAWSKKPSGPGENEQYF. The CDR3, as DNA: TGTGCCTGGAGTAAGAAGCCTAGCGGGCCCGGAGAGAACGAGCAGTACTTC.

The CDR3: CASSQGLFLETQYF. CDR3 DNA sequence: TGTGCCAGCAGTCAGGGACTATTCCTGGAGACCCAGTACTTC. This chain joins TRBV28 and TRBJ2-5; 7 bases fit TRBD2. The CDR3 extends over 14 amino acids. Trimming took 5 bases from V and 5 from J; bases not matched to a gene: 8. The germline V gene has CDR1 MDHEN and CDR2 SYDVKM. Combining the CDR3 with reference TRBV28 and TRBJ2-5 gives the whole variable domain DVKVTQSSRYLVKRTGEKVFLECVQDMDHENMFWYRQDPGLGLRLIYFSYDVKMKEKGDIPEGYSVSREKKERFSLILESASTNQTSMYLCASSQGLFLETQYFGPGTRLLVL.

This clone was seen only once. The same CDR3 is also encoded by other DNA sequences in this sample. The CDR3 DNA sequence: TGTGCCAGCAGTGACAGGGGCTTCTATGGCTACACCTTC. Translated: CASSDRGFYGYTF. The chain links TRBV6-1 to TRBJ1-2; a weak D match, TRBD1 (6 bases). V was cut by 3 bases and J by 4 bases, with 9 bases left in between. Germline CDR1 reads MNHNS; CDR2 reads SASEGT. The CDR3 extends over 13 amino acids.

The chain links TRBV24-1 to TRBJ2-2, with 10 positions matching TRBD2. Trimming removed 4 bases from V and 0 bases from J; junction bases left unmatched: 4. Germline values: CDR1 KGHDR, CDR2 SFDVKD. The CDR3 has 17 amino acids. Here the CDR3 reads CATSDSLAGANTGELFF. Written as DNA, the CDR3 is TGTGCCACCAGTGACTCCCTAGCGGGAGCGAACACCGGGGAGCTGTTTTTT.

J is TRBJ2-1 and V is TRBV11-2; 7 bases agree with TRBD2. This CDR3 region has 16 residues. V was clipped by 0 bases and J by 0 bases; unmatched bases: 2. Germline V gene data show CDR1 as SGHAT and CDR2 as FQNNGV. In DNA form, the CDR3 reads TGTGCCAGCAGCTTAGACGGCGGGGGCTCCTACAATGAGCAGTTCTTC. This sequence encodes CASSLDGGGSYNEQFF.

The chain combines TRBV5-4 with TRBJ2-3; tentative D call: TRBD1 (5 bases). The CDR3 runs to 13 residues. The V end was cut by 3 bases, the J end by 3 bases, with 8 bases between. Germline assignment: CDR1 SGHNT and CDR2 YYREEE (reference sequence). The CDR3 DNA is TGTGCCAGCAGCTACAGACAGACAGATACGCAGTATTTT. This gives the protein CASSYRQTDTQYF.

The chain carries TRBV11-3 and TRBJ2-5; 8 nucleotides agree with TRBD2. There are 15 residues in the CDR3. Germline assignment: CDR1 SGHNT and CDR2 YENEEA. J lost 4 bases, V lost 0 bases, and 4 bases had no gene match. The CDR3 nucleotides read TGTGCCAGCAGCTTAGAAGCGGGGGCGCGAGAGACCCAGTACTTC. Translated, it gives CASSLEAGARETQYF.

The rearrangement links TRBV6-2 or TRBV6-3 to TRBJ2-7; 7 bases map to TRBD1. Trimming took 4 bases from V and 3 from J; bases not matched to a gene: 9. The CDR3 has 15 residues. Germline CDR1 is MNHEY and CDR2 is SVGEGT. CDR3 residues: CASSSTTGVSYEQYF. In DNA, the CDR3 is TGTGCCAGCAGTTCCACTACAGGGGTGAGCTACGAGCAGTACTTC.

This clone showed up just a few times. The genes are TRBV18 and TRBJ1-2; no clear D gene. V dropped 1 base and J dropped 6 bases, with 9 bases sitting between them. CDR1 and CDR2 (germline): KGHSH, LQKENI. The CDR3 sequence is 13 residues long. CDR3 nucleotides: TGTGCCAGCTCACCACGTGACACCGATGGCTACACCTTC. Residues: CASSPRDTDGYTF.

The chain uses TRBV12-5 and TRBJ1-2, with D tentatively TRBD1 (5 bases). Trimming removed 2 bases from V and 8 bases from J, with 15 bases in between. This CDR3 region has 14 residues. Germline loops: CDR1 LGHNT, CDR2 FRNRAP. CDR3 region: CASGLNFGAGGYTF. CDR3 DNA sequence: TGTGCTAGTGGTTTGAATTTTGGGGCCGGAGGCTACACCTTC.

The chain joins TRBV6-2 or TRBV6-3 to TRBJ1-1; no clear D gene. Deletions cut 2 bases from V and 7 bases from J, with 14 bases between. The CDR3 consists of 14 residues. Germline CDR1 MNHEY, CDR2 SVGEGT. Here the CDR3 DNA reads TGTGCCAGCAGTTACATCGGCAGGATCGATGAAGCTTTCTTT. It encodes CASSYIGRIDEAFF.

There are a few counts of this clone. The CDR3 DNA follows: TGTGCCAGCAGCGTAGATGGGGAGGACTATGGCTACACCTTC. Translated: CASSVDGEDYGYTF. V gene TRBV9 combines with J gene TRBJ1-2; D ambiguous. The CDR3 contains 14 residues. Germline-derived CDR1 and CDR2 are SGDLS and YYNGEE. V was clipped by 0 bases and J by 3 bases, with 9 bases between them. Variable domain in full (rest from reference TRBV9 and TRBJ1-2): DSGVTQTPKHLITATGQRVTLRCSPRSGDLSVYWYQQSLDQGLQFLIQYYNGEERAKGNILERFSAQQFPDLHSELNLSSLELGDSALYFCASSVDGEDYGYTFGSGTRLTVV.

This chain links TRBV6-4 with TRBJ2-3, with 10 bases lining up with TRBD2. Germline V CDR1 and CDR2: MRHNA, SNTAGT. The CDR3 loop spans 14 amino acids. Losses at the gene ends were 3 bases for V and 6 bases for J; bases not matched to a gene: 3. CDR3 in amino acids: CASSESGGADTQYF. Written as DNA, the CDR3 is TGTGCCAGCAGTGAGAGCGGGGGGGCTGATACGCAGTATTTT.

About this clone itself: At one of its ends the junction is not consistent with the germline gene, which may arise from a read error. The chain is built from TRBV28 and TRBJ2-7, with 8 bases aligning to TRBD2. Germline V gene lookup returns CDR1 MDHEN and CDR2 SYDVKM. The CDR3 covers 16 residues. The CDR3 region has the DNA TGTGCCGGCAGTCCCCTGACTAGCGATGGGTCCCACGAGCAGTACTTC. It encodes CAGSPLTSDGSHEQYF.

The chain is built from TRBV19 and TRBJ2-7; 10 bases map to TRBD2. After removal of 4 bases from V and 5 bases from J, the junction contained 5 bases not matched to a gene. Germline V gene sequence: CDR1 LNHDA, CDR2 SQIVND (reference sequence). CDR3 length equals 14 residues. The CDR3, as DNA: TGTGCCAGTAGTAGGCTAGCGGGAGACAACGAGCAGTACTTC. Amino acids: CASSRLAGDNEQYF.

Notes on this clone: One end of the junction varies from germline; a read error may be responsible. This chain links TRBV12-5 with TRBJ2-2; 9 nucleotides agree with TRBD1. This CDR3 region has 16 residues. Looked up from germline, CDR1 is LGHNT and CDR2 is FRNRAP. CDR3 sequence (DNA): TGTGCTAGTGGTCCCGAAGGGACAGGGAGGCACCGGGGAGCTGTTTTT. As protein: CASGPEGTGRHRGAVF.

The CDR3 region has the DNA TGCGCCAGCAGTGATTCTACTAGCGGGCCCTCCTACAATGAGCAGTTCTTC. It is translated as CASSDSTSGPSYNEQFF. J is TRBJ2-1 and V is TRBV10-2; 9 positions match TRBD2. The V gene's germline CDR1 is WSHSY and CDR2 SAAADI. V lost 3 bases and J lost 0; bases outside the gene matches: 6. There are 17 residues in the CDR3.

The chain recombines TRBV10-3 with TRBJ2-7; no reliable D call. The germline gives CDR1 ENHRY, CDR2 SYGVKD. This CDR3 is 11 amino acids long. Between the trimmed V and J ends, which lost 11 bases and 1 base, there was a span of 9 bases. CDR3 protein: CAVTSSYEQYF. CDR3 bases: TGTGCCGTAACAAGTTCCTACGAGCAGTACTTC.

The chain joins TRBV5-1 to TRBJ2-1; D gene unclear. Germline V lookup: CDR1 SGHRS, CDR2 YFSETQ. CDR3 length: 12 residues. With 4 bases removed from V and 7 bases from J, the gap between germline ends came to 9 bases. CDR3 loop: CASSTTENEQFF. The CDR3 DNA reads TGCGCCAGCAGCACCACTGAAAATGAGCAGTTCTTC.

This clone was detected a few times. The chain has TRBV15 and TRBJ2-7; possible D gene TRBD1, 5 bases. The CDR3 runs to 16 residues. Trimming removed 1 base from V and 6 bases from J, with 19 bases in between. CDR1 is LNHNV and CDR2 is YYDKDF in the germline V gene (reference sequence). The CDR3 protein is CATSRVRLTSRGEQYF. DNA of the CDR3: TGTGCCACCAGCAGAGTTCGACTTACCTCTAGGGGCGAGCAGTACTTC.

This chain links TRBV13 with TRBJ2-7; D uncertain. The V end was cut by 10 bases, the J end by 0 bases, with 16 bases between. This CDR3 has 14 amino acids. Per germline, CDR1 PRHDT and CDR2 FYEKMQ (reference sequence). CDR3 coding DNA: TGTGCCACCCGCAAGACTGGAAGCTCCTACGAGCAGTACTTC. Protein: CATRKTGSSYEQYF.

The table lists this clone with a count of one. The rearrangement links TRBV19 to TRBJ2-7; a weak D match, TRBD2 (6 bases). Trimming removed 5 bases at V and 4 bases at J, with 21 bases between. Germline-derived CDR1 and CDR2 are LNHDA and SQIVND (reference sequence). The CDR3 is 16 residues long. The chain's CDR3 is CASSFGRPGSVYEQYF. The CDR3 DNA reads as TGTGCCAGTAGTTTCGGCCGCCCCGGGAGTGTATACGAGCAGTACTTC.

This clone has ten or more counts. The chain joins TRBV30 to TRBJ2-1; the D gene is possibly TRBD2 (6 bases). CDR1 is GTSNPN, CDR2 SVGIG, per germline (reference sequence). The CDR3 is made up of 16 amino acids. Trimming took 5 bases from V and 5 from J, leaving 22 bases between them. For the CDR3, the DNA is TGTGCCTGGGCGCCCCGGGGGAAGGGGTCCAACAATGAGCAGTTCTTC. It is translated as CAWAPRGKGSNNEQFF.

V gene TRBV5-4 combines with J gene TRBJ1-6, with 7 nucleotides matching TRBD1. The trim removed 0 bases at V and 7 bases at J, leaving 4 bases unmatched. The CDR3 covers 15 residues. Germline V CDR1 and CDR2: SGHNT, YYREEE (reference sequence). The chain's CDR3 is CASSLGDSENSPLHF. CDR3 coding DNA: TGTGCCAGCAGCTTGGGGGACAGCGAAAATTCACCCCTCCACTTT.